This entry features one TCR beta chain sequence. Its antigen is as yet unknown. The data derive from a study of shared clonotypes between healthy human individuals. Study outcomes and limitations: When naive CD4 clonotypes were compared across a few donors, around 5% were shared.

V was clipped by 4 bases and J by 1 base; unmatched bases: 4. Germline-derived CDR1 and CDR2 are SGHNT and YYREEE (reference sequence). The CDR3 is 17 amino acids. The assay ran at deep level. Clones were sequenced by immunoSEQ multiplex PCR, and TCRdb holds only the in-frame ones, with some missing. The sample lists about 2.3 million clones, 85% to 95% occurring once. This TCR derives from a man in his late teens or twenties in good health. Some clones in this sample may be carry-over from other donors' samples. Sequencing was performed on naive CD4+ T cells from PBMCs. Subset: CD45RA+ positively selected. The chain joins TRBV5-4 to TRBJ2-3; 15 bases line up with TRBD2. CDR3 sequence: CASSRTSGRVGTDTQYF. CDR3 sequence (DNA): TGTGCCAGCAGCCGGACTAGCGGGAGGGTGGGCACAGATACGCAGTATTTT.